The present T cell receptor beta chain was sequenced within a study of OX40 agonist ivuxolimab in advanced cancers. Across the study: Those enrolled were around 87% male, with a mean age of around 57 years and ages from 23 to 79. Antecedent anti-PD-1, anti-PD-L1 or anti-CTLA-4 therapy was permissible, with roughly 36% having received some.

Here immunoSEQ multiplex PCR was the method, and the copy in TCRdb shows in-frame clones only, minus some. The sample shows roughly 110,000 clones, 91% of them seen only once. The V and J ends lost 3 bases and 7 bases respectively, with 14 bases between them. The CDR3 is made up of 14 amino acids. Germline CDR1 and CDR2: SGHRS and YFSETQ. V is TRBV5-1 and J is TRBJ1-5; the D gene is possibly TRBD1 (5 bases). This clonotype originated in an adult with an advanced solid tumor such as melanoma, head and neck, liver or kidney cancer. The input for sequencing was CD4+ or CD8+ T cells sorted from blood, taken in a trial of the OX40 agonist ivuxolimab. CDR3 nucleotides: TGCGCCAGCAGCTGGGGGACTGGTTCCCAGCCCCAGCATTTT. It specifies CASSWGTGSQPQHF.